The present T cell receptor beta chain was sequenced within a study of OX40 agonist ivuxolimab in advanced cancers. The overall study: Every 2 weeks, patients received ivuxolimab intravenously, dosed at 0.01 to 10 mg/kg. Males comprised 82.7% of the group, whose mean age was approximately 60 years (range about 20 to 85). Whole-study findings and limits: Which antigen the expanded peripheral T cells recognized is unknown. Nonresponders included some who also had low normalized T-cell clonal expansion.

Sequencing was performed with immunoSEQ multiplex PCR; in TCRdb, only in-frame clones are kept and a portion is missing. The sample contains over 70,000 clones, roughly 88% of which appear only once. The CDR3 is 19 amino acids. Germline CDR1 MDHEN, CDR2 SYDVKM. Trimming cost V 5 bases and J 0 bases; bases outside gene matches: 8. In the case of this clone: As yet, its antigen is unknown.

The chain employs TRBV28 and TRBJ2-1, with 15 bases that match TRBD2. The sample was CD4+ or CD8+ T cells sorted from blood, taken in a trial of the OX40 agonist ivuxolimab. The clonotype originates from an adult with an advanced solid tumor such as melanoma, head and neck, liver or kidney cancer. The CDR3: CASSLGTSGRINSYNEQFF. Written as DNA, the CDR3 is TGTGCCAGCAGTCTAGGGACTAGCGGGAGGATTAACTCCTACAATGAGCAGTTCTTC.